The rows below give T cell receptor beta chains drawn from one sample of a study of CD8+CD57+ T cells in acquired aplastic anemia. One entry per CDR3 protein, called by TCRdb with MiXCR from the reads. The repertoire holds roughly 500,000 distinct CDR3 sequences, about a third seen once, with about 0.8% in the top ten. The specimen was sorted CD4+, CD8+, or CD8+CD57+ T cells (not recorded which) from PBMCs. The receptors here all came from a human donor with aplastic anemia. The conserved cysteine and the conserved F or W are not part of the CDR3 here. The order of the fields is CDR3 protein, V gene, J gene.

CDR3aa: ASNDRGHEQY; v_gene: TRBV19; j_gene: TRBJ2-7
CDR3aa: SARDRLRGLNTEAF; v_gene: TRBV20-1; j_gene: TRBJ1-1
CDR3aa: ATSDASDSTDTQY; v_gene: TRBV24-1; j_gene: TRBJ2-3
CDR3aa: ATSFLCANYGYT; v_gene: TRBV7-9; j_gene: TRBJ1-2
CDR3aa: ASSLLSREQF; v_gene: TRBV28; j_gene: TRBJ2-1
CDR3aa: ASSSLGQSSGNTIY; v_gene: TRBV7-6; j_gene: TRBJ1-3
CDR3aa: ASSTTGSGEQY; v_gene: TRBV12-3/TRBV12-4; j_gene: TRBJ2-7
CDR3aa: ASSGGTGVGQY; v_gene: TRBV2; j_gene: TRBJ2-7
CDR3aa: SVLLTDRGYT; v_gene: TRBV29-1; j_gene: TRBJ1-2
CDR3aa: ASSIQGTAGELF; v_gene: TRBV19; j_gene: TRBJ2-2
CDR3aa: ASSMGHDNEQF; v_gene: TRBV19; j_gene: TRBJ2-1
CDR3aa: ASSSPTGTAFGYT; v_gene: TRBV19; j_gene: TRBJ1-2
CDR3aa: AISAGQAVVYGYT; v_gene: TRBV10-3; j_gene: TRBJ1-2
CDR3aa: SGAGTGNTEAF; v_gene: TRBV29-1; j_gene: TRBJ1-1
CDR3aa: ASSLNSRNEKLF; v_gene: TRBV7-9; j_gene: TRBJ1-4